Listed below are T cell receptor beta chains from one sample, sequenced in a study of blood T cell repertoires in COVID-19. Profiling relied on immunoSEQ multiplex PCR, and the TCRdb table lists in-frame clones only, not all of them. The table includes roughly 250,000 clones, 84% detected once. The sample was peripheral blood. The receptors were sampled from a human donor in a cohort sampled during active COVID-19. CDR3s include the opening cysteine and the closing phenylalanine or tryptophan. The order of the fields is D gene, V gene, CDR3 protein. The D gene is left open where the match is weak.

D gene: NA
V gene: TRBV6-5
CDR3 protein: CASSNPRAEAFF

D gene: TRBD2
V gene: TRBV9
CDR3 protein: CASSVTSGNTGELFF

D gene: NA
V gene: TRBV6-5
CDR3 protein: CASTSSRGADGGYTF

D gene: NA
V gene: TRBV2
CDR3 protein: CASSDYLQETQYF

D gene: TRBD1
V gene: TRBV6-5
CDR3 protein: CASSDRVNSEAFF

D gene: NA
V gene: TRBV12-3/TRBV12-4
CDR3 protein: CASSLQGMGGYTF

D gene: NA
V gene: TRBV7-8
CDR3 protein: CASSWGQFSPLHF

D gene: NA
V gene: TRBV2
CDR3 protein: CASSEGSRVETQYF

D gene: TRBD1
V gene: TRBV4-3
CDR3 protein: CASSQDATGGEQFF

D gene: TRBD1
V gene: TRBV27
CDR3 protein: CASRPQGGGNYGYTF

D gene: NA
V gene: TRBV29-1
CDR3 protein: CSVAIPLAVYNEQFF

D gene: TRBD1
V gene: TRBV19
CDR3 protein: CASSIREVPSGGSNQPQHF

D gene: NA
V gene: TRBV9
CDR3 protein: CASSAIQGGTGEQYF

D gene: NA
V gene: TRBV7-2
CDR3 protein: CASSLRGAKNIQYF

D gene: TRBD1
V gene: TRBV29-1
CDR3 protein: CSVEGGQGVNGYTF

D gene: TRBD1
V gene: TRBV27
CDR3 protein: CASSLYPGQGDEQYF

D gene: TRBD2
V gene: TRBV27
CDR3 protein: CASARGGSGYRETQYF

D gene: NA
V gene: TRBV14
CDR3 protein: CASSLQGRLNTEAFF

D gene: NA
V gene: TRBV18
CDR3 protein: CASSPAVTKETQYF

D gene: NA
V gene: TRBV27
CDR3 protein: CASSRAPGSGANVLTF

D gene: TRBD2
V gene: TRBV6-2/TRBV6-3
CDR3 protein: CASSYDLAGEMNTGELFF

D gene: NA
V gene: TRBV5-6
CDR3 protein: CASSFGGSDTQYF

D gene: NA
V gene: TRBV6-5
CDR3 protein: CATYRVRGDTQYF

D gene: TRBD1
V gene: TRBV29-1
CDR3 protein: CSADRGYYGYTF

D gene: TRBD1
V gene: TRBV6-6
CDR3 protein: CASSPQGAKEQYF

D gene: NA
V gene: TRBV27
CDR3 protein: CASSVSGFSLNSPLHF

D gene: NA
V gene: TRBV3-1/TRBV3-2
CDR3 protein: CASSQGGGGETQYF

D gene: NA
V gene: TRBV6-5
CDR3 protein: CASSPGLNTGELFF

D gene: TRBD1
V gene: TRBV24-1
CDR3 protein: CATSDSGTGRSNEQFF

D gene: NA
V gene: TRBV5-1
CDR3 protein: CASSERAPGLGSTEQFF

D gene: TRBD1
V gene: TRBV5-5
CDR3 protein: CASSPGGYGYTF

D gene: NA
V gene: TRBV5-6
CDR3 protein: CASSPISSGANVLTF

D gene: TRBD2
V gene: TRBV5-1
CDR3 protein: CASSRETSGGFTYNEQFF

D gene: TRBD1
V gene: TRBV2
CDR3 protein: CASSEDRASPLHF

D gene: TRBD2
V gene: TRBV4-2
CDR3 protein: CASSQRLADRGGTQYF

D gene: NA
V gene: TRBV3-1/TRBV3-2
CDR3 protein: CASSQGASNQPQHF

D gene: TRBD2
V gene: TRBV3-1/TRBV3-2
CDR3 protein: CASSPRTSGRAHSLYEQYF

D gene: NA
V gene: TRBV13
CDR3 protein: CASSSGGRGTQYF

D gene: NA
V gene: TRBV13
CDR3 protein: CASSSSKGLRAGKLFF